The 23 T cell receptor beta chains reported below all come from one sample, sequenced in a study of CD8+CD57+ T cells in acquired aplastic anemia. Genomic DNA templated the TCR beta VDJ and CDR3 profiling. TCRdb reprocessed the reads via MiXCR and lists one record per CDR3 protein. The sample includes around 200,000 distinct CDR3 sequences, about half of them seen just once. Sequenced patients had shown CD8+CD57+ cell expansion by flow cytometry. The specimen was sorted CD4+, CD8+, or CD8+CD57+ T cells (not recorded which) from PBMCs. These TCRs come from a human donor with aplastic anemia.

The sample holds a few counts of this clonotype. The V and J genes are TRBV7-9 and TRBJ2-7; D gene unclear. The CDR3 loop spans 13 amino acids. The germline V gene has CDR1 SEHNR and CDR2 FQNEAQ (reference sequence). V shed 5 bases and J shed 3 bases, with 11 bases lying between them. CDR3 DNA sequence: TGTGCCAGCAGCCCCCCGGCCATCTACGAGCAGTACTTC. Residues: CASSPPAIYEQYF.

A note on this clonotype: Being one base from a much bigger clone, this may be a read error. V and J are TRBV5-1 and TRBJ2-7, with TRBD2 matching over 10 bases. This CDR3 region has 15 residues. CDR1 is SGHRS, CDR2 YFSETQ, per germline. Germline trimming cut 3 bases from V and 0 bases from J; bases unmatched to any gene: 3. The CDR3: CASSCSGGTSYEQYF. The CDR3, as DNA: TGCGCCAGCAGCTGTAGCGGGGGGACCTCCTACGAGCAGTACTTC.

This clonotype was seen a few times. V is TRBV7-9 and J is TRBJ2-7; maybe TRBD2 (5 bases). The CDR3 totals 15 residues. Trimming left V 1 base short and J 2 bases short, with 12 bases between. Germline lookup yields CDR1 SEHNR and CDR2 FQNEAQ (reference sequence). CDR3 in DNA: TGTGCCAGCAGCTTAGTCGCGGGTTCGGCCTACGAGCAGTACGTC. Translation gives CASSLVAGSAYEQYV.

The chain uses TRBV9 and TRBJ2-1; 11 bases match TRBD2. Germline loops: CDR1 SGDLS, CDR2 YYNGEE. V trimming: 2 bases; J trimming: 4 bases; junction bases outside the gene matches: 8. The length of the CDR3 is 17 residues. CDR3 loop: CASSVGTSGGLYNEQFF. CDR3 coding DNA: TGTGCCAGCAGCGTTGGGACTAGCGGAGGGTTGTACAATGAGCAGTTCTTC.

The V gene is TRBV28, the J gene TRBJ1-1; D is uncertain. The CDR3 extends over 13 amino acids. Germline lookup yields CDR1 MDHEN and CDR2 SYDVKM. V lost 8 bases and J 8 bases, leaving 18 bases between the germline ends. CDR3 sequence reads: CASYTPRSGEAFF. CDR3 DNA sequence: TGTGCCAGCTACACCCCCAGGTCCGGAGAAGCTTTCTTT.

Concerning this clonotype itself: An end of the junction does not agree with germline; a read error may underlie this. J is TRBJ2-3 and V is TRBV5-4; 8 nucleotides align to TRBD2. CDR1 is SGHNT and CDR2 is YYREEE in the germline V gene (reference sequence). This CDR3 is 15 amino acids long. CDR3 nucleotide sequence: TGTGCCACCAGCAGCTTGGCGGGGGGCAGGGATACGCAGTATTTT. Translating gives CATSSLAGGRDTQYF.

Ten or more counts support this clonotype. V and J are TRBV10-1 and TRBJ2-5; D gene uncertain. Germline V gene data show CDR1 as WNHNN and CDR2 as SYGVQD (reference sequence). The CDR3 covers 13 residues. Trimming stripped 2 bases from V and 3 bases from J, with 7 bases between. In nucleotides, the CDR3 is TGCGCCAGCAGTGAGACGGACGAAGAGACCCAGTACTTC. Encoded protein: CASSETDEETQYF.

This clonotype has at least ten counts. J is TRBJ1-1 and V is TRBV25-1; D remains unclear. This CDR3 comprises 14 residues. V lost 5 bases to trimming and J lost 1 base, with 11 bases between them. Germline V gene data show CDR1 as MGHDK and CDR2 as SYGVNS. DNA for the CDR3: TGTGCCAGCAGTCCACGAGCGAGGAACACTGAAGCTTTCTTT. The encoded protein is CASSPRARNTEAFF.

This clonotype was recorded at least ten times. The chain is built from TRBV2 and TRBJ1-5; 7 positions match TRBD1. With 6 bases clipped from V and 2 bases from J, the junction kept 4 bases outside the gene matches. Germline CDR1 SNHLY, CDR2 FYNNEI. This CDR3 contains 14 residues. The CDR3 nucleotides read TGTGCCAGCAGCGACAGGGCAGGCAATCAGCCCCAGCATTTT. Protein: CASSDRAGNQPQHF.

The chain employs TRBV10-2 and TRBJ2-1; 7 bases line up with TRBD2. The ends lost 6 bases at V and 3 bases at J; junction bases unmatched: 8. CDR1 WSHSY and CDR2 SAAADI come from the germline V gene. The CDR3 runs 15 residues. CDR3 sequence: CASRRAGVIYNEQFF. The CDR3 nucleotides read TGCGCCAGCAGGAGGGCGGGGGTAATCTACAATGAGCAGTTCTTC.

CDR3 region: CATSAHRDESSYEQYF. DNA of the CDR3: TGTGCCACCAGCGCCCACCGGGACGAGAGCTCCTACGAGCAGTACTTC. The rearrangement links TRBV15 to TRBJ2-7; D possibly matches TRBD1 or TRBD2 (5 bases each). The V end was cut by 5 bases, the J end by 0 bases, with 17 bases between. Germline V gene data show CDR1 as LNHNV and CDR2 as YYDKDF (reference sequence). This CDR3 region has 16 residues.

At least ten counts were recorded for this clonotype. V and J are TRBV10-1 and TRBJ1-5; tentative D call: TRBD1 (5 bases). Germline V gene sequence: CDR1 WNHNN, CDR2 SYGVQD (reference sequence). The CDR3 is 13 amino acids. Trimming took 2 bases from V and 5 from J, leaving 7 bases between them. The CDR3 DNA is TGCGCCAGCAGTGAGACGGGGGATCAGCCCCAGCATTTT. Protein: CASSETGDQPQHF.

This clonotype was observed a handful of times. This chain uses TRBV6-6 with TRBJ1-1; weak D call: TRBD1 (5 bases). CDR1 and CDR2 from the germline V gene are MNHNY and SVGAGI (reference sequence). The CDR3 has 13 residues. The V end lost 6 bases, the J end lost 3 bases, and 11 bases lay between the germline ends. As DNA, the CDR3 is TGTGCCAGCAGCCCAGGGAAAGACACTGAAGCTTTCTTT. Residues: CASSPGKDTEAFF.

The chain is built from TRBV9 and TRBJ1-3; perhaps TRBD1 as D (5 bases). In germline, CDR1 is SGDLS, CDR2 YYNGEE. V gave up 0 bases and J gave up 1 base, with 14 bases separating them. The CDR3 consists of 17 residues. The CDR3 here is CASSVAGQGISGNTIYF. The CDR3 DNA reads as TGTGCCAGCAGCGTAGCTGGGCAGGGTATTTCTGGAAACACCATATATTTT.

This chain links TRBV10-3 with TRBJ1-6; possible D gene TRBD1, 5 bases. Germline assignment: CDR1 ENHRY and CDR2 SYGVKD. Trimming took 7 bases from V and 9 from J, leaving 13 bases between them. The CDR3 has 13 amino acids. The CDR3 here is CAINGGNGSPLHF. The CDR3 DNA sequence: TGTGCCATCAACGGGGGTAACGGTTCACCCCTCCACTTT.

This clonotype was seen ten or more times. The chain carries TRBV5-1 and TRBJ2-7; TRBD1 might be the D (5 bases). The CDR3 is 15 amino acids. V gave up 0 bases and J gave up 2 bases, with 12 bases separating them. The V gene's germline CDR1 is SGHRS and CDR2 YFSETQ. CDR3: CASSLEGSNPYEQYF. For the CDR3, the DNA is TGCGCCAGCAGCTTGGAGGGGTCTAACCCCTACGAGCAGTACTTC.

Concerning this clonotype: A much more abundant neighbour one base away suggests this may be a read error. This rearrangement joins TRBV7-3 to TRBJ2-7; 7 positions agree with TRBD1. Germline V gene sequence: CDR1 SGHTA, CDR2 FQGTGA. This CDR3 contains 15 residues. J lost 3 bases, V lost 2 bases, and 7 bases had no gene match. The chain's CDR3 is CASSLAGDRNYEQYF. CDR3 in DNA: TGTGCCAGCAGCTTAGCCGGGGACAGAAACTACGAGCAGTACTTC. Combining the CDR3 with reference TRBV7-3 and TRBJ2-7 gives the whole variable domain GAGVSQTPSNKVTEKGKYVELRCDPISGHTALYWYRQSLGQGPEFLIYFQGTGAADDSGLPNDRFFAVRPEGSVSTLKIQRTERGDSAVYLCASSLAGDRNYEQYFGPGTRLTVT.

This clonotype was counted a few times. The chain has TRBV30 and TRBJ2-2; 8 bases align to TRBD2. The CDR3 runs 16 residues. The germline V gene encodes CDR1 GTSNPN and CDR2 SVGIG (reference sequence). V shed 0 bases and J 5 bases; nucleotides not matched to a gene: 8. The CDR3 bases are TGTGCCTGGAGTGTACTGCGGGGGGCGCGAACCGGGGAGCTGTTTTTT. Protein: CAWSVLRGARTGELFF.

This clonotype was recorded many times. The gene calls are TRBV14 and TRBJ2-3, with 9 bases that match TRBD1. The CDR3 totals 19 residues. Germline CDR1 is SGHDN and CDR2 is FVKESK. V lost 5 bases and J lost 3; bases outside the gene matches: 18. For the CDR3, the DNA is TGTGCCAGCAGCACCCGCCCTCAAAGTGGGACAGGGAGTACAGATACGCAGTATTTT. The encoded protein is CASSTRPQSGTGSTDTQYF.

The table lists this clonotype with a count of one. A junction boundary mismatches the germline segment, possibly from a read error. The chain links TRBV15 to TRBJ1-2; D remains unclear. Germline V gene sequence: CDR1 LNHNV, CDR2 YYDKDF (reference sequence). The CDR3 sequence is 13 residues long. CDR3 nucleotide sequence: TGTGCCACCAGCAGAGATCACAACTATGGCTACATCTTC. This encodes CATSRDHNYGYIF.

This sequence joins TRBV19 and TRBJ1-5; D may be TRBD1 (5 bases). Germline V gene lookup returns CDR1 LNHDA and CDR2 SQIVND (reference sequence). The CDR3 extends over 15 amino acids. With 4 bases removed from V and 11 bases from J, the gap between germline ends came to 21 bases. The CDR3 DNA sequence: TGTGCCAGTAGTACCCTTGCTAGCGGGGGTGAGACCCAGCATTTT. Protein product: CASSTLASGGETQHF.

This clonotype was counted between two and nine times. This chain connects TRBV30 to TRBJ1-4; no reliable D call. Germline CDR1 and CDR2: GTSNPN and SVGIG (reference sequence). The V end lost 2 bases, the J end lost 5 bases, and 12 bases lay between the germline ends. This CDR3 contains 14 residues. The CDR3 DNA reads as TGTGCCTGGAGTAAGGTTACGGGGAATGAAAAACTGTTTTTT. Translation gives CAWSKVTGNEKLFF.

This clonotype showed up many times. The chain is built from TRBV6-1 and TRBJ2-1; TRBD1 matches 8 bases. Germline loops: CDR1 MNHNS, CDR2 SASEGT. The ends lost 0 bases at V and 2 bases at J; junction bases unmatched: 6. CDR3 length: 17 residues. The CDR3 spells CASSEAPGTGAYNEQFF. DNA for the CDR3: TGTGCCAGCAGTGAAGCCCCAGGGACAGGAGCCTACAATGAGCAGTTCTTC.